Here is one TCR beta chain with its context. This sample is drawn from a study of blood T cell repertoires in COVID-19. The CDR3 extends over 13 amino acids. Trimming pared 1 base from V and 12 bases from J, leaving 13 bases between. Germline V gives CDR1 LGHNA, CDR2 YSLEER. Sequencing was performed with immunoSEQ multiplex PCR; in TCRdb, only in-frame clones are kept and a portion is missing. The table records about 230,000 clones, approximately 82% of them present only once. Sequenced material: peripheral blood. The TCR was taken from a woman between 65 and 79 years old with active or convalescent COVID-19. The V and J genes are TRBV4-3 and TRBJ2-4; TRBD2 is a possible D gene (6 bases). The CDR3 loop reads CASSQVSWGDQYF. CDR3 DNA: TGCGCCAGCAGCCAAGTTTCATGGGGGGATCAGTACTTC.